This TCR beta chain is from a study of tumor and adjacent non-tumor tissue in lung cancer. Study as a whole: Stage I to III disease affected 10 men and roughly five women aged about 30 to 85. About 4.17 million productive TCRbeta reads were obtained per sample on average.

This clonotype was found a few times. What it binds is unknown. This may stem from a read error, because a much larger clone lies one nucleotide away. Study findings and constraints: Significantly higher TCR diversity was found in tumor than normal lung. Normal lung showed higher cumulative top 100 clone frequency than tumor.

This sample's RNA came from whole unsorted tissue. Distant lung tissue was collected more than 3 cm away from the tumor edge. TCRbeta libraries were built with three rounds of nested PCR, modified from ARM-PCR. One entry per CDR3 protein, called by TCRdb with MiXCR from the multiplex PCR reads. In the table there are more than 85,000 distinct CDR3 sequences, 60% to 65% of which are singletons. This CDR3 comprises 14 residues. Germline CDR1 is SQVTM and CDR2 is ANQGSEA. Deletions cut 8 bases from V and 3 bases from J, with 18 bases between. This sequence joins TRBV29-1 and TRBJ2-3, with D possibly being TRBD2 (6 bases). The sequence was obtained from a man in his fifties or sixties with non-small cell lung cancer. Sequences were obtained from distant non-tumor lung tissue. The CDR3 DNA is TGCAGCATTGCCCGCTCCGGAGGGACAGATACGCAGTATTTT. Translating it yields CSIARSGGTDTQYF.